These 32 T cell receptor beta chains share one sample of origin, sequenced in a study of identical twins. MiXCR was run by TCRdb on the 5' RACE reads, yielding one entry per CDR3 protein. This table has 700,000 or so distinct CDR3 sequences, more than 6.5% appearing once. This sample also belongs to another study, concerning yellow fever vaccine responses in identical twins.

Sequencing was carried out using PBMCs. The receptors derive from a woman aged 18-30 years in good health.

The chain links TRBV7-9 to TRBJ2-2; no firm D call. Trimming left V 4 bases short and J 4 bases short, with 10 bases between. Germline values: CDR1 SEHNR, CDR2 FQNEAQ (reference sequence). The CDR3 loop spans 14 amino acids. CDR3 loop: CASSSPVPTGELFF. The DNA of the CDR3 is TGTGCCAGCAGCTCTCCGGTACCCACCGGGGAGCTGTTTTTT.

The J gene is TRBJ1-4, the V gene TRBV28; 8 nucleotides match TRBD1. CDR3 length equals 15 residues. V lost 4 bases and J lost 7; bases outside the gene matches: 8. The germline V gene has CDR1 MDHEN and CDR2 SYDVKM. CDR3 protein: CASSSLTGETEKLFF. The CDR3 DNA reads as TGTGCCAGCAGTTCGCTGACAGGGGAGACTGAAAAACTGTTTTTT.

The chain combines TRBV6-2 or TRBV6-3 with TRBJ2-2; no definite D call. The CDR3 has 11 amino acids. From germline, CDR1 is MNHEY and CDR2 SVGEGT. V was pared by 2 bases and J by 9 bases, with 4 bases between. The CDR3, as DNA: TGTGCCAGCAGTTACCCGAGGGAGCTGTTTTTT. It specifies CASSYPRELFF.

This sequence joins TRBV5-1 and TRBJ2-2; 9 bases line up with TRBD2. In germline, CDR1 is SGHRS, CDR2 YFSETQ. The CDR3 has 16 amino acids. Trimming removed 2 bases from V and 2 bases from J; junction bases left unmatched: 4. The CDR3 protein is CASSLIAGENTGELFF. The CDR3 region has the DNA TGCGCCAGCAGCTTAATAGCGGGAGAAAACACCGGGGAGCTGTTTTTT. Looking up the rest from reference TRBV5-1 and TRBJ2-2 gives the full variable domain: KAGVTQTPRYLIKTRGQQVTLSCSPISGHRSVSWYQQTPGQGLQFLFEYFSETQRNKGNFPGRFSGRQFSNSRSEMNVSTLELGDSALYLCASSLIAGENTGELFFGEGSRLTVL.

This clonotype was seen a handful of times. This sequence joins TRBV14 and TRBJ2-6, with 12 bases matching TRBD2. J lost 4 bases, V lost 1 base, and 8 bases had no gene match. CDR1 and CDR2 from the germline V gene are SGHDN and FVKESK. This CDR3 is built from 19 residues. The CDR3 protein is CASSQGELAGGDGANVLTF. DNA for the CDR3: TGTGCCAGCAGCCAAGGCGAACTAGCGGGAGGTGACGGGGCCAACGTCCTGACTTTC.

The sample holds a few counts of this clonotype. V and J are TRBV11-2 and TRBJ2-1, with D possibly TRBD1 on 5 matching bases. The V gene lost 5 bases and the J gene lost 1 base, with 15 bases spanning the gap. The CDR3 spans 16 residues. Germline V gene lookup returns CDR1 SGHAT and CDR2 FQNNGV. The CDR3 reads CASSPSGKKSYNEQFF. CDR3 DNA: TGTGCCAGCAGCCCATCAGGGAAAAAGTCCTACAATGAGCAGTTCTTC.

V usage is TRBV4-2 and J usage is TRBJ2-5; maybe TRBD1 (5 bases). Per the germline V gene, CDR1 is LGHNA and CDR2 is YNFKEQ. CDR3 length equals 14 residues. Trimming pared 1 base from V and 5 bases from J, leaving 11 bases between. The CDR3 loop is CASSQAGSRETQYF. The CDR3 DNA sequence: TGTGCCAGCAGCCAAGCAGGGTCGCGGGAGACCCAGTACTTC.

This clonotype was found many times. V and J are TRBV7-9 and TRBJ2-1; 7 positions match TRBD2. V was pared by 5 bases and J by 8 bases, with 18 bases of the junction left unmatched. Germline V gene data show CDR1 as SEHNR and CDR2 as FQNEAQ (reference sequence). The CDR3 has 17 amino acids. In DNA, the CDR3 is TGTGCCAGCAGCCCCCTTTGGTTAACAGCGGGATTTTATGAGCAGTTCTTC. Its protein product is CASSPLWLTAGFYEQFF.

The CDR3 spells CASSDNRVSQETQYF. The DNA of the CDR3 is TGTGCCAGCAGCGATAACAGGGTCTCCCAAGAGACCCAGTACTTC. This chain connects TRBV9 to TRBJ2-5; the D gene is possibly TRBD1 (6 bases). Trimming took 3 bases from V and 1 from J, leaving 13 bases between them. CDR3 length: 15 amino acids. The germline V gene has CDR1 SGDLS and CDR2 YYNGEE. The full variable domain, in which reference TRBV9 and TRBJ2-5 provide the parts outside the CDR3, is DSGVTQTPKHLITATGQRVTLRCSPRSGDLSVYWYQQSLDQGLQFLIQYYNGEERAKGNILERFSAQQFPDLHSELNLSSLELGDSALYFCASSDNRVSQETQYFGPGTRLLVL.

This clonotype was seen at least ten times. The chain is built from TRBV5-1 and TRBJ2-3; D gene unclear. Germline assignment: CDR1 SGHRS and CDR2 YFSETQ. V gave up 2 bases and J gave up 4 bases, with 11 bases separating them. This CDR3 spans 14 amino acids. The CDR3: CASSFAGFADTQYF. CDR3 DNA: TGCGCCAGCAGCTTTGCAGGATTTGCAGATACGCAGTATTTT.

As concerns this clonotype: Just one base apart from a much larger clone, this may be a read error. V usage is TRBV4-3 and J usage is TRBJ2-7; D ambiguous. From germline, CDR1 is LGHNA and CDR2 YSLEER. The CDR3 is 13 amino acids. CDR3 nucleotides: TGCGCCAGCAGCCAAGACTATTCCTTCGAGCAGTACTTC. Translating gives CASSQDYSFEQYF.

This chain uses TRBV18 with TRBJ2-7; D gene ambiguous. V dropped 5 bases and J dropped 4 bases, with 12 bases sitting between them. The germline V gene has CDR1 KGHSH and CDR2 LQKENI. The CDR3 runs 13 residues. This CDR3 reads CASSSGPPYEQYF. DNA for the CDR3: TGTGCCAGCTCATCCGGACCGCCTTACGAGCAGTACTTC.

For this clonotype: A much larger clone differs from this one at a single base, so this may be a read error. V usage is TRBV5-1 and J usage is TRBJ2-2; TRBD1 agrees at 10 bases. The CDR3 spans 16 residues. In germline, CDR1 is SGHRS, CDR2 YFSETQ. The CDR3 region has the DNA TGCGCCAGCAGCTCGACAGGGGGCGCAAACACCCGGGAGCTGTTTTTT. Encoded protein: CASSSTGGANTRELFF.

In its sample, this clonotype was seen a few times. V is TRBV12-3 or TRBV12-4 and J is TRBJ1-3; D might be TRBD1 (6 bases). CDR3 size: 15 residues. V dropped 0 bases and J dropped 2 bases, with 8 bases sitting between them. In nucleotides, the CDR3 is TGTGCCAGCAGTTTAGCGGGACACGCTGGAAACACCATATATTTT. As protein: CASSLAGHAGNTIYF.

A few counts support this clonotype. This chain links TRBV7-2 with TRBJ2-3; 15 nucleotides align to TRBD2. This CDR3 contains 16 residues. Germline V lookup: CDR1 SGHTA, CDR2 FQGNSA. J gave up 6 bases and V 1 base, and 2 bases lay outside the gene matches. The CDR3 sequence: CASSLGTSGRGDTQYF. The CDR3 DNA is TGTGCCAGCAGCTTAGGGACTAGCGGGAGGGGGGATACGCAGTATTTT.

This clonotype was detected only a few times. The chain carries TRBV30 and TRBJ2-1; TRBD1 matches at 9 bases. CDR3 length: 12 residues. From germline, CDR1 is GTSNPN and CDR2 SVGIG (reference sequence). The trim removed 5 bases at V and 15 bases at J, leaving 11 bases unmatched. Here the CDR3 reads CAWSYVLDRGFF. The DNA of the CDR3 is TGTGCCTGGTCCTACGTTCTGGACAGGGGGTTCTTC.

This clonotype was seen ten or more times. The chain recombines TRBV6-5 with TRBJ2-1; TRBD2 matches at 7 bases. CDR1 and CDR2 from the germline V gene are MNHEY and SVGAGI. Trimming at V came to 2 bases and at J to 8 bases, leaving 21 bases not matched to a gene. The CDR3 extends over 19 amino acids. The CDR3 nucleotides are TGTGCCAGCAGTTACCGTGGGGCGGGAGACGAGTTGGTTAGCGATGAGCAGTTCTTC. This sequence encodes CASSYRGAGDELVSDEQFF.

This clonotype has ten or more counts. V gene TRBV6-2 or TRBV6-3 combines with J gene TRBJ2-1; 10 bases match TRBD1. Trimming cost V 7 bases and J 5 bases; bases outside gene matches: 2. Germline V gene sequence: CDR1 MNHEY, CDR2 SVGEGT. CDR3 length equals 13 residues. Here the CDR3 reads CASTGQGHNEQFF. CDR3 in DNA: TGTGCCAGCACGGGACAGGGGCACAATGAGCAGTTCTTC.

The CDR3 loop is CASSLGAPSNQPQHF. DNA for the CDR3: TGTGCCAGCAGTTTAGGGGCCCCGAGCAATCAGCCCCAGCATTTT. This chain uses TRBV12-3 or TRBV12-4 with TRBJ1-5; unclear D gene. This CDR3 has 15 residues. V dropped 1 base and J dropped 1 base, with 8 bases sitting between them.

This clonotype was detected a few times. The V gene is TRBV20-1, the J gene TRBJ2-7; maybe TRBD2 (7 bases). CDR3 length: 14 amino acids. The ends were cut back, 6 bases at V and 0 bases at J, with 15 bases in the middle. Germline assignment: CDR1 DFQATT and CDR2 SNEGSKA (reference sequence). The CDR3 DNA follows: TGCAGTGCCTGGGGAGGGGGGGTCTCCTACGAGCAGTACTTC. Residues: CSAWGGGVSYEQYF.

The chain is built from TRBV10-2 and TRBJ2-7; 7 bases are shared with TRBD2. The trim removed 2 bases at V and 0 bases at J, leaving 7 bases unmatched. The length of the CDR3 is 16 residues. Germline V gene data show CDR1 as WSHSY and CDR2 as SAAADI. CDR3 nucleotide sequence: TGCGCCAGCAGTGAGACAACTAGACTAGCCTCCTACGAGCAGTACTTC. Translating it yields CASSETTRLASYEQYF.

This clonotype was recorded at least ten times. The gene calls are TRBV6-2 or TRBV6-3 and TRBJ1-4; no reliable D call. The CDR3 runs to 12 residues. V gave up 6 bases and J gave up 6 bases, with 8 bases separating them. The germline V gene encodes CDR1 MNHEY and CDR2 SVGEGT. The CDR3 here is CASRPPDEKLFF. The CDR3 bases are TGTGCCAGCAGGCCCCCGGATGAAAAACTGTTTTTT.

The chain employs TRBV27 and TRBJ2-7; D uncertain. V was shortened by 3 bases and J by 1 base, with 10 bases between the two germline ends. The CDR3 sequence is 14 residues long. Germline assignment: CDR1 MNHEY and CDR2 SMNVEV (reference sequence). The CDR3 here is CASSLAALSYEQYF. In nucleotides, the CDR3 is TGTGCCAGCAGTTTGGCGGCCTTATCCTACGAGCAGTACTTC.

This clonotype was seen a handful of times. CDR3 nucleotides: TGTGCCAGCAGCTTCCCCCGCGGACAGGGCTTGGGGGAGCAGTACTTC. Its translation is CASSFPRGQGLGEQYF. The chain is built from TRBV7-2 and TRBJ2-7; TRBD1 agrees at 8 bases. This CDR3 is 16 amino acids long. V was pared by 3 bases and J by 7 bases, with 14 bases of the junction left unmatched. CDR1 is SGHTA, CDR2 FQGNSA, per germline.

The table lists this clonotype with a few counts. V and J are TRBV11-2 and TRBJ2-6; the D gene is possibly TRBD1 (5 bases). Germline assignment: CDR1 SGHAT and CDR2 FQNNGV. This CDR3 spans 15 amino acids. V lost 5 bases and J 3 bases, leaving 11 bases between the germline ends. Written as DNA, the CDR3 is TGTGCCAGCAGCCCGCCAGGGTTTGGGGCCAACGTCCTGACTTTC. Translating gives CASSPPGFGANVLTF.

In this sample, this clonotype turned up many times. This chain connects TRBV5-1 to TRBJ2-5; 9 bases align to TRBD1. Germline V gene lookup returns CDR1 SGHRS and CDR2 YFSETQ. V shed 4 bases, J shed 5 bases, and the junction held 6 bases outside the gene matches. The CDR3 is 14 residues long. The CDR3, as DNA: TGCGCCAGCAGCGCCACAGGGGGCCGGGAGACCCAGTACTTC. Amino acids: CASSATGGRETQYF.

V usage is TRBV12-5 and J usage is TRBJ2-3; TRBD1 is a possible D gene (6 bases). Germline V gene sequence: CDR1 LGHNT, CDR2 FRNRAP. V lost 7 bases to trimming and J lost 3 bases, with 20 bases between them. The length of the CDR3 is 16 residues. Here the CDR3 DNA reads TGTGCTAGTGCCATCCTACCAGGGGTCTCGACAGATACGCAGTATTTT. Translating gives CASAILPGVSTDTQYF.

The V call is TRBV10-3, the J call TRBJ2-1, with TRBD2 identical over 7 bases. The CDR3 has 16 residues. From germline, CDR1 is ENHRY and CDR2 SYGVKD. J lost 4 bases, V lost 0 bases, and 6 bases had no gene match. The CDR3 protein is CAISESQREKYNEQFF. CDR3 DNA: TGTGCCATCAGTGAGTCCCAGCGGGAAAAATACAATGAGCAGTTCTTC.

This clonotype was counted ten times or more. This chain joins TRBV12-3 or TRBV12-4 and TRBJ2-5; 15 bases map to TRBD2. The junction had 8 bases not matched to a gene; V was cut back by 7 bases and J by 2 bases. CDR3 size: 17 residues. CDR3 residues: CASTWTSGRAGQETQYF. The CDR3 bases are TGTGCCAGCACCTGGACTAGCGGGAGGGCGGGACAAGAGACCCAGTACTTC.

Ten or more counts support this clonotype. This chain joins TRBV29-1 and TRBJ2-7, with TRBD1 matching over 9 bases. V lost 6 bases to trimming and J lost 7 bases; unmatched junction nucleotides: 7. Germline CDR1 reads SQVTM; CDR2 reads ANQGSEA. This CDR3 has 12 residues. The CDR3 DNA sequence: TGCAGCGTCTATACCGGGACAGGGGAGCAGTACTTC. Its protein is CSVYTGTGEQYF.

This clonotype has at least ten counts. The J gene is TRBJ2-1, the V gene TRBV12-3 or TRBV12-4, with TRBD2 matching over 12 bases. This CDR3 has 16 amino acids. V shed 5 bases, J shed 5 bases, and the junction held 7 bases outside the gene matches. The CDR3 region is CASSTDLAGGNNEQFF. The CDR3 bases are TGTGCCAGCAGTACCGATCTAGCGGGGGGGAACAATGAGCAGTTCTTC.

The chain joins TRBV9 to TRBJ2-3, with 7 positions matching TRBD1. The germline CDR1 and CDR2 sequences are SGDLS and YYNGEE. This CDR3 has 15 residues. V trimming: 3 bases; J trimming: 1 base; junction bases outside the gene matches: 5. The CDR3 sequence: CASSGGGRGTDTQYF. CDR3 in DNA: TGTGCCAGCAGCGGAGGGGGCAGGGGCACAGATACGCAGTATTTT.